This T cell receptor beta chain was identified during a study of T cell changes during pregnancy in multiple sclerosis. The CDR3 covers 14 residues. Germline V CDR1 and CDR2: LGHNA, YNFKEQ. The V and J ends lost 0 bases and 3 bases respectively, with 8 bases between them. The protocol was immunoSEQ multiplex PCR, while the TCRdb copy is restricted to in-frame clones and leaves out a portion. The sample records approximately 13,000 clones, roughly 94% being singletons. The source is a female donor with multiple sclerosis, enrolled in a pregnancy study. The V and J genes are TRBV4-2 and TRBJ2-5; tentative D call: TRBD1 (6 bases). The material was CD4+ T cells from peripheral blood mononuclear cells, obtained before pregnancy. Written as DNA, the CDR3 is TGTGCCAGCAGCCAAGATCACAGGGAAGAGACCCAGTACTTC. Its protein is CASSQDHREETQYF.